The 16 T cell receptor beta chains presented below share a single source sample, sequenced in a study of early T cells in non-severe SARS-CoV-2 infection. TCRdb reprocessed the 5' RACE reads via MiXCR and lists one record per CDR3 protein. The table has some 34,000 distinct CDR3 sequences, around 4.6% seen once. Sequenced sample: whole blood. The receptors derive from an adult who was a healthcare worker with PCR-confirmed SARS-CoV-2 infection or an uninfected control (not recorded which).

This clonotype was seen repeatedly, ten times or more. This rearrangement joins TRBV3-1 to TRBJ1-2; D is uncertain. The ends were cut back, 4 bases at V and 5 bases at J, with 11 bases in the middle. Germline values: CDR1 LGHDT, CDR2 YNNKEL (reference sequence). There are 13 residues in the CDR3. In nucleotides, the CDR3 is TGTGCCAGCAGCCTCAAATCGACATATGGCTACACCTTC. It specifies CASSLKSTYGYTF.

This clonotype was seen ten or more times. The V and J genes are TRBV5-6 and TRBJ2-5; 8 nucleotides match TRBD1. The CDR3 is made up of 14 amino acids. Trimming removed 4 bases from V and 5 bases from J; junction bases left unmatched: 7. Germline V CDR1 and CDR2: SGHDT, YYEEEE. CDR3 protein: CASSLWTGIETQYF. The CDR3 coding sequence is TGTGCCAGCAGCCTCTGGACAGGGATTGAGACCCAGTACTTC.

This clonotype was found many times. J is TRBJ1-5 and V is TRBV12-3 or TRBV12-4; D may be TRBD1 (6 bases). Trimming left V 6 bases short and J 7 bases short, with 19 bases between. There are 15 residues in the CDR3. CDR3 nucleotides: TGTGCCAGCAGACCAGCCCCAGGGGCAGAACAGCCCCAGCATTTT. Translated: CASRPAPGAEQPQHF.

The table lists this clonotype with many counts. The chain recombines TRBV11-2 with TRBJ2-5; possibly TRBD1 or TRBD2 for D (5 bases each). CDR3 length equals 16 residues. The germline gives CDR1 SGHAT, CDR2 FQNNGV. Trimming stripped 6 bases from V and 4 bases from J, with 21 bases between. The CDR3 DNA is TGTGCCAGCAGTCGAATTACCGGGACCAAGGGAGAGACCCAGTACTTC. It translates to CASSRITGTKGETQYF.

There are a few counts of this clonotype. The rearrangement uses TRBV7-6 and TRBJ2-3; D is ambiguous. The CDR3 has 18 residues. Trimming stripped 1 base from V and 1 base from J, with 18 bases between. Per the germline V gene, CDR1 is SGHVS and CDR2 is FNYEAQ. CDR3: CASSLVRLGQAGTDTQYF. The CDR3 coding sequence is TGTGCCAGCAGCTTAGTCCGGCTCGGCCAGGCGGGCACAGATACGCAGTATTTT.

This clonotype appeared many times. The rearrangement joins TRBV5-1 to TRBJ2-2, with D hard to call. The CDR3 runs to 15 residues. Germline CDR1 is SGHRS and CDR2 is YFSETQ. V was shortened by 0 bases and J by 0 bases, with 6 bases between the two germline ends. The CDR3 is CASSLGATNTGELFF. Here the CDR3 DNA reads TGCGCCAGCAGCTTGGGGGCAACGAACACCGGGGAGCTGTTTTTT.

This clonotype has at least ten counts. The chain couples TRBV5-1 to TRBJ2-3; D ambiguous. The V end was cut by 3 bases, the J end by 1 base, with 15 bases between. The CDR3 has 16 amino acids. From germline, CDR1 is SGHRS and CDR2 YFSETQ. CDR3 bases: TGCGCCAGCAGCTACTCCACTCACTTACGCACAGATACGCAGTATTTT. Translated: CASSYSTHLRTDTQYF.

In this sample, this clonotype turned up a few times. A much larger clone differs by one base, so this may be a read error. The V and J genes are TRBV5-5 and TRBJ1-1, with D uncertain. This CDR3 contains 11 residues. CDR1 and CDR2 (germline): SGHKS, YYEKEE (reference sequence). V was trimmed by 5 bases and J by 0 bases, leaving 2 bases between them. CDR3 DNA sequence: TGTGCCAGCAGGGTGAACACTGAAGCTTTCTTT. It codes for CASRVNTEAFF.

V usage is TRBV4-3 and J usage is TRBJ2-3, with 13 bases aligning to TRBD2. The CDR3 runs to 17 residues. Germline V CDR1 and CDR2: LGHNA, YSLEER. Trimming at V came to 4 bases and at J to 4 bases, leaving 8 bases not matched to a gene. The CDR3 loop is CASSRILAGGPADTQYF. CDR3 DNA: TGCGCCAGCAGCCGGATACTAGCGGGGGGGCCCGCAGATACGCAGTATTTT.

This clonotype was seen repeatedly, ten times or more. The chain carries TRBV12-3 or TRBV12-4 and TRBJ1-1; D is unclear. CDR3 length: 12 residues. V lost 2 bases and J 5 bases, leaving 6 bases between the germline ends. The CDR3 reads CASSLMGTEAFF. The CDR3 bases are TGTGCCAGCAGTTTAATGGGGACTGAAGCTTTCTTT.

The chain couples TRBV2 to TRBJ2-1; 7 positions agree with TRBD1. CDR3 length: 16 residues. Germline CDR1 SNHLY, CDR2 FYNNEI. V lost 7 bases and J lost 0; bases outside the gene matches: 9. CDR3 in amino acids: CASNPIRQGSYNEQFF. The CDR3 bases are TGTGCCAGCAACCCGATACGACAGGGCTCCTACAATGAGCAGTTCTTC. Based on the CDR3 plus reference TRBV2 and TRBJ2-1, the full variable domain is EPEVTQTPSHQVTQMGQEVILRCVPISNHLYFYWYRQILGQKVEFLVSFYNNEISEKSEIFDDQFSVERPDGSNFTLKIRSTKLEDSAMYFCASNPIRQGSYNEQFFGPGTRLTVL.

J is TRBJ1-2 and V is TRBV6-6; D is uncertain. CDR3 length: 15 residues. Trimming left V 1 base short and J 4 bases short, with 13 bases between. CDR1 MNHNY and CDR2 SVGAGI come from the germline V gene (reference sequence). CDR3 bases: TGTGCCAGCAGTTACTTGCTCACGGAAATCTATGGCTACACCTTC. It is translated as CASSYLLTEIYGYTF.

This clonotype showed up just a few times. CDR3 nucleotides: TGTGCCAGCAGTTATCTAGCGGGGGGGCAGAATGAGCAGTTCTTC. This sequence encodes CASSYLAGGQNEQFF. The chain carries TRBV6-2 or TRBV6-3 and TRBJ2-1, with TRBD2 matching over 12 bases. The CDR3 extends over 15 amino acids. V lost 3 bases to trimming and J lost 7 bases; unmatched junction nucleotides: 4. From germline, CDR1 is MNHEY and CDR2 SVGEGT.

This clonotype was seen once. The V gene is TRBV20-1, the J gene TRBJ2-1; perhaps TRBD1 as D (6 bases). Trimming left V 6 bases short and J 6 bases short, with 15 bases between. Germline V gene lookup returns CDR1 DFQATT and CDR2 SNEGSKA (reference sequence). CDR3 size: 13 residues. The CDR3 DNA sequence: TGCAGTGCAAGACAGGCCACCATCAATGAGCAGTTCTTC. This translates into CSARQATINEQFF.

This clonotype was seen ten or more times. The chain carries TRBV6-6 and TRBJ1-5; no firm D call. V was cut by 7 bases and J by 4 bases, with 11 bases left in between. This CDR3 contains 13 residues. Germline lookup yields CDR1 MNHNY and CDR2 SVGAGI (reference sequence). The CDR3 nucleotides read TGTGCCAGCAAGGACGTTTGGAATCAGCCCCAGCATTTT. It translates to CASKDVWNQPQHF.

Many counts were recorded for this clonotype. This chain uses TRBV23-1 with TRBJ2-3, with TRBD1 matching 9 bases. TRBV23-1 is annotated as an ORF whose role is uncertain. V was clipped by 5 bases and J by 6 bases; unmatched bases: 15. This CDR3 has 17 amino acids. The CDR3 reads CASSYSVGQGKFDTQYF. CDR3 nucleotides: TGCGCCAGCAGTTATTCAGTAGGACAGGGGAAATTCGATACGCAGTATTTT.